These T cell receptor beta chains were read from a single sample in a study of T cell responses to AZD1222 COVID-19 vaccine. Profiled with immunoSEQ multiplex PCR; TCRdb holds only in-frame clones, not every one. This table has around 87,000 clones, roughly 90% appearing once. Sample: peripheral blood, taken on day 0 of AZD1222 vaccination. The source is an adult in good health. Each CDR3 is given with its conserved first and last residue. D genes are given only for firm matches. Size tells how often a clone was seen (once, few, many) or the class of an expanded clone, and some rows leave it out.

v_gene: TRBV27
d_gene: TRBD1
abundance: once
j_gene: TRBJ1-4
CDR3nt: TGTGCCAGCAGTTTGTTGGGACAGGGTAGAGAAAAACTGTTTTTT
CDR3aa: CASSLLGQGREKLFF

v_gene: TRBV11-1
d_gene: -
abundance: -
j_gene: TRBJ2-7
CDR3nt: TGTGCCAGCAGTCTCGGGGACGTTGCCTACGAGCAGTACTTC
CDR3aa: CASSLGDVAYEQYF

v_gene: TRBV2
d_gene: TRBD1
abundance: -
j_gene: TRBJ1-4
CDR3nt: TGTGCCAGCAGCGACAGGGGGCTGGCAGGTGAAAAACTGTTTTTT
CDR3aa: CASSDRGLAGEKLFF

v_gene: TRBV9
d_gene: -
abundance: -
j_gene: TRBJ1-2
CDR3nt: TGTGCCAGCAGCCCAGGACAGCGGGGTTATGGCTACACCTTC
CDR3aa: CASSPGQRGYGYTF

v_gene: TRBV19
d_gene: TRBD1
abundance: -
j_gene: TRBJ1-5
CDR3nt: TGTGCCAGTAGTAGGACAGGGGTCGGGCAGCCCCAGCATTTT
CDR3aa: CASSRTGVGQPQHF

v_gene: TRBV30
d_gene: -
abundance: -
j_gene: TRBJ1-3
CDR3nt: TGTGCCTGTGCCCTAGGGTCTGGAAACACCATATATTTT
CDR3aa: CACALGSGNTIYF

v_gene: TRBV7-9
d_gene: TRBD1
abundance: -
j_gene: TRBJ1-2
CDR3nt: TGTGCCAGCAGCTTACGGACAGGGCTTGATGGCTACACCTTC
CDR3aa: CASSLRTGLDGYTF

v_gene: TRBV7-2
d_gene: TRBD1
abundance: -
j_gene: TRBJ1-2
CDR3nt: TGTGCCAGCAGCTTAGAGGCAGGGGGATATGGCTACACCTTC
CDR3aa: CASSLEAGGYGYTF

v_gene: TRBV6-2/TRBV6-3
d_gene: TRBD1
abundance: -
j_gene: TRBJ1-2
CDR3nt: TGTGCCAGCAGTTCCGAGGACAGGCCCTATGGCTACACCTTC
CDR3aa: CASSSEDRPYGYTF

v_gene: TRBV29-1
d_gene: -
abundance: -
j_gene: TRBJ2-3
CDR3nt: TGCAGCGTTGAAGATGGCACAGATACGCAGTATTTT
CDR3aa: CSVEDGTDTQYF

v_gene: TRBV7-9
d_gene: TRBD2
abundance: -
j_gene: TRBJ2-7
CDR3nt: TGTGCCAGCAGCTTAAGCGGGGGGGATGGCGAGCAGTACTTC
CDR3aa: CASSLSGGDGEQYF

v_gene: TRBV9
d_gene: -
abundance: -
j_gene: TRBJ2-3
CDR3nt: TGTGCCAGCAGCTCTCCGGTTGGAGATACGCAGTATTTT
CDR3aa: CASSSPVGDTQYF

v_gene: TRBV28
d_gene: TRBD2
abundance: -
j_gene: TRBJ2-1
CDR3nt: TGTGCCAGCCACTCCCCCATAGCGGGGGGAGGCAATGAGCAGTTCTTC
CDR3aa: CASHSPIAGGGNEQFF

v_gene: TRBV7-9
d_gene: TRBD1
abundance: -
j_gene: TRBJ2-1
CDR3nt: TGTGCCAGCAGCTCGTTCGGGACAGGTTTCAATGAGCAGTTCTTC
CDR3aa: CASSSFGTGFNEQFF

v_gene: TRBV5-6
d_gene: -
abundance: -
j_gene: TRBJ1-1
CDR3nt: TGTGCCAGCAGCCCTATGAACACTGAAGCTTTCTTT
CDR3aa: CASSPMNTEAFF

v_gene: TRBV19
d_gene: -
abundance: -
j_gene: TRBJ1-4
CDR3nt: TGTGCCAGTAGCATGGACAAAACACGTGAAAAACTGTTTTTT
CDR3aa: CASSMDKTREKLFF

v_gene: TRBV6-5
d_gene: -
abundance: -
j_gene: TRBJ1-6
CDR3nt: TGTGCCAGCAGTCAAAATGGACGTAAAAATTCACCCCTCCACTTT
CDR3aa: CASSQNGRKNSPLHF

v_gene: TRBV6-2/TRBV6-3
d_gene: -
abundance: once
j_gene: TRBJ2-1
CDR3nt: TGTGCCAGCAGTTACGCCAGTGGGACCAACGATCCTGGTGAGCAGTTCTTC
CDR3aa: CASSYASGTNDPGEQFF

v_gene: TRBV24-1
d_gene: TRBD1
abundance: -
j_gene: TRBJ2-7
CDR3nt: TGTGCCACCAGTGAAACCGGGACAGGCAGCTACGAGCAGTACTTC
CDR3aa: CATSETGTGSYEQYF

v_gene: TRBV4-1
d_gene: TRBD1
abundance: -
j_gene: TRBJ1-1
CDR3nt: TGCGCCAGCAGCCAGCCGACAGGGGGTGGTAGGACTGAAGCTTTCTTT
CDR3aa: CASSQPTGGGRTEAFF

v_gene: TRBV3-1/TRBV3-2
d_gene: -
abundance: -
j_gene: TRBJ1-5
CDR3nt: TGTGCCAGCATCATTAGGGGGTTGCAGCCCCAGCATTTT
CDR3aa: CASIIRGLQPQHF

v_gene: TRBV2
d_gene: -
abundance: -
j_gene: TRBJ2-7
CDR3nt: TGTGCCAGCAGTGAAGAGGGGGTCAACGAGCAGTACTTC
CDR3aa: CASSEEGVNEQYF

v_gene: TRBV30
d_gene: -
abundance: few
j_gene: TRBJ1-5
CDR3nt: TGTGCCTGGAGTGTCAGGGCCGGTCAGCCCCAGCATTTT
CDR3aa: CAWSVRAGQPQHF

v_gene: TRBV6-5
d_gene: -
abundance: -
j_gene: TRBJ2-2
CDR3nt: TGTGCCAGCTCCAGGCTAGTCGGTGGCGGGGAGCTGTTTTTT
CDR3aa: CASSRLVGGGELFF

v_gene: TRBV3-1/TRBV3-2
d_gene: -
abundance: -
j_gene: TRBJ1-2
CDR3nt: TGTGCCAGCAGCCATCTCCCGGGGGGAGGCTATGGCTACACCTTC
CDR3aa: CASSHLPGGGYGYTF

v_gene: TRBV21-1
d_gene: -
abundance: -
j_gene: TRBJ2-1
CDR3nt: TGTGCCAGCAGCATACCAGGGGGTAGCTCCTACAATGAGCAGTTCTTC
CDR3aa: CASSIPGGSSYNEQFF

v_gene: TRBV14
d_gene: -
abundance: -
j_gene: TRBJ2-6
CDR3nt: TGTGCCAGCACCTTGAGTAGGGATTTCTCTGGGGCCAACGTCCTGACTTTC
CDR3aa: CASTLSRDFSGANVLTF

v_gene: TRBV7-3
d_gene: -
abundance: -
j_gene: TRBJ1-6
CDR3nt: TGTGCCAGCAGCTTAAACCAGGGCCGTTCACCCCTCCACTTT
CDR3aa: CASSLNQGRSPLHF

v_gene: TRBV7-2
d_gene: -
abundance: -
j_gene: TRBJ1-1
CDR3nt: TGTGCCAGCACATACCAGGGGTACATGAACACTGAAGCTTTCTTT
CDR3aa: CASTYQGYMNTEAFF

v_gene: TRBV28
d_gene: -
abundance: -
j_gene: TRBJ1-5
CDR3nt: TGTGCCAGCAGTTTGGGGCGGGCGTCTCAGCCCCAGCATTTT
CDR3aa: CASSLGRASQPQHF

v_gene: TRBV18
d_gene: -
abundance: -
j_gene: TRBJ2-1
CDR3nt: TGTGCCAGCTCACTCCGGGACTCTTTCCTCTCGTACAATGAGCAGTTCTTC
CDR3aa: CASSLRDSFLSYNEQFF

v_gene: TRBV11-2
d_gene: TRBD1
abundance: few
j_gene: TRBJ1-1
CDR3nt: TGTGCCAGCAATACAATCAGGGGGTCGGACACTGAAGCTTTCTTT
CDR3aa: CASNTIRGSDTEAFF

v_gene: TRBV24-1
d_gene: TRBD1
abundance: -
j_gene: TRBJ1-1
CDR3nt: TGTGCCAAAGGACAGGGGCCCACTGAAGCTTTCTTT
CDR3aa: CAKGQGPTEAFF

v_gene: TRBV7-2
d_gene: TRBD1
abundance: -
j_gene: TRBJ2-5
CDR3nt: TGTGCCAGCAGCCCTCGGACAGGAGAGACCCAGTACTTC
CDR3aa: CASSPRTGETQYF

v_gene: TRBV2
d_gene: -
abundance: -
j_gene: TRBJ1-3
CDR3nt: TGTGCCAGCAGGGGAAGGTTGTCTGGAAACACCATATATTTT
CDR3aa: CASRGRLSGNTIYF

v_gene: TRBV7-8
d_gene: -
abundance: -
j_gene: TRBJ2-1
CDR3nt: TGTGCCAGCAGCTTATCGGGGACTTCCTACAATGAGCAGTTCTTC
CDR3aa: CASSLSGTSYNEQFF

v_gene: TRBV7-2
d_gene: TRBD1
abundance: once
j_gene: TRBJ2-2
CDR3nt: TGTGCCAGCAGCTTAGTGGGACAGACGAACACCGGGGAGCTGTTTTTT
CDR3aa: CASSLVGQTNTGELFF

v_gene: TRBV3-1/TRBV3-2
d_gene: -
abundance: -
j_gene: TRBJ1-5
CDR3nt: TGTGCCAGCAGCCCAATTGGGCACGGGCCCCAGCATTTT
CDR3aa: CASSPIGHGPQHF

v_gene: TRBV7-2
d_gene: -
abundance: -
j_gene: TRBJ1-5
CDR3nt: TGTGCCAGCAGCTTAGGGATGGGCCATCAGCCCCAGCATTTT
CDR3aa: CASSLGMGHQPQHF

v_gene: TRBV7-3
d_gene: -
abundance: few
j_gene: TRBJ1-3
CDR3nt: TGTGCCAGCAGCTTAGACTCTCTGAACACCATATATTTT
CDR3aa: CASSLDSLNTIYF

v_gene: TRBV10-1
d_gene: TRBD1
abundance: -
j_gene: TRBJ2-7
CDR3nt: TGCGCCAGCAGTGAGGACCGGGACAGAAACTACGAGCAGTACTTC
CDR3aa: CASSEDRDRNYEQYF

v_gene: TRBV4-1
d_gene: -
abundance: -
j_gene: TRBJ1-2
CDR3nt: TGCGCCAGCAGCCGAGCGGGACTGAACTATGGCTACACCTTC
CDR3aa: CASSRAGLNYGYTF

v_gene: TRBV6-2/TRBV6-3
d_gene: -
abundance: -
j_gene: TRBJ1-2
CDR3nt: TGTGCCAGCAGTTCTCCAACAGGGATCCCGCTCTATGGCTACACCTTC
CDR3aa: CASSSPTGIPLYGYTF

v_gene: TRBV5-4
d_gene: TRBD1
abundance: -
j_gene: TRBJ1-4
CDR3nt: TGTGCCAGCAGCTTCAGACAGGGGGCGTTTGAAAAACTGTTTTTT
CDR3aa: CASSFRQGAFEKLFF

v_gene: TRBV9
d_gene: TRBD2
abundance: -
j_gene: TRBJ2-3
CDR3nt: TGTGCCAGCAGCCCCACGGGAGGGGCCATCACAGATACGCAGTATTTT
CDR3aa: CASSPTGGAITDTQYF

v_gene: TRBV29-1
d_gene: -
abundance: -
j_gene: TRBJ2-4
CDR3nt: TGCAGCGTTAAGAACCTAGCCAGCAGCATTCAGTACTTC
CDR3aa: CSVKNLASSIQYF

v_gene: TRBV5-1
d_gene: TRBD1
abundance: once
j_gene: TRBJ2-3
CDR3nt: TGCGCCAGCAGCACCGGACAGGGCAGCACAGATACGCAGTATTTT
CDR3aa: CASSTGQGSTDTQYF

v_gene: TRBV6-5
d_gene: -
abundance: -
j_gene: TRBJ2-7
CDR3nt: TGTGCCAGCAGTTATGGGTCAGGGGAGGACGAGCAGTACTTC
CDR3aa: CASSYGSGEDEQYF

v_gene: TRBV11-2
d_gene: -
abundance: -
j_gene: TRBJ1-2
CDR3nt: TGTGCCAGCAGCTTAGGAGGACTCAACTATGGCTACACCTTC
CDR3aa: CASSLGGLNYGYTF

v_gene: TRBV5-1
d_gene: -
abundance: -
j_gene: TRBJ2-2
CDR3nt: TGCGCCAGCAGCCTCGGGGTACAAGGGGCCGGGGAGCTGTTTTTT
CDR3aa: CASSLGVQGAGELFF

v_gene: TRBV28
d_gene: -
abundance: -
j_gene: TRBJ1-2
CDR3nt: TGTGCCAGCAGTCCTCCGAGCCCTCAGGGGGGCTACACCTTC
CDR3aa: CASSPPSPQGGYTF

v_gene: TRBV5-1
d_gene: TRBD2
abundance: once
j_gene: TRBJ2-5
CDR3nt: TGCGCCAGCAGACTAGCGGGGGGGCCTGAGACCCAGTACTTC
CDR3aa: CASRLAGGPETQYF

v_gene: TRBV27
d_gene: -
abundance: -
j_gene: TRBJ1-2
CDR3nt: TGTGCCAGCAGTGGGACCTCCACTTTCGATGGCTACACCTTC
CDR3aa: CASSGTSTFDGYTF

v_gene: TRBV27
d_gene: -
abundance: -
j_gene: TRBJ2-3
CDR3nt: TGTGCCACCCGGGACACCGTTTCCGCAGATACGCAGTATTTT
CDR3aa: CATRDTVSADTQYF

v_gene: TRBV7-3
d_gene: TRBD2
abundance: -
j_gene: TRBJ2-3
CDR3nt: TGTGCCAGCAGCCCACTAGCGACACGCACAGATACGCAGTATTTT
CDR3aa: CASSPLATRTDTQYF

v_gene: TRBV9
d_gene: TRBD1
abundance: -
j_gene: TRBJ1-2
CDR3nt: TGTGCCAGCAGCGAAGGGATTCTTCCGGGACAGGGGTCCTATGGCTACACCTTC
CDR3aa: CASSEGILPGQGSYGYTF

v_gene: TRBV7-3
d_gene: -
abundance: -
j_gene: TRBJ2-3
CDR3nt: TGTGCCAGCAGCTTAAATTCCGCCACAGATACGCAGTATTTT
CDR3aa: CASSLNSATDTQYF